These T cell receptor beta chains were read from a single sample in a study of T cells in localized non-small cell lung cancer. Libraries were prepared by immunoSEQ multiplex PCR; TCRdb keeps only in-frame clonotypes and omits some of them. This repertoire shows around 55,000 clones, around 87% found once; its top ten account for around 17%. The sequencing used PBMCs, collected before any cancer treatment. The receptors were gathered from a female donor with stage II lung adenocarcinoma. CDR3s include the opening cysteine and the closing phenylalanine or tryptophan.

V: TRBV7-2; J: TRBJ2-5; CDR3: CASSRVWGGVYQETQYF
V: TRBV2; J: TRBJ2-5; CDR3: CASSPAIVGGETQYF
V: TRBV4-1; J: TRBJ1-4; CDR3: CASSFRGGPTNEKLFF
V: TRBV14; J: TRBJ1-1; CDR3: CASSQVVYTEAFF
V: TRBV2; J: TRBJ1-5; CDR3: CASSEARGAGQPQHF
V: TRBV10-3; J: TRBJ2-7; CDR3: CAIYVRGEQYF
V: TRBV21-1; J: TRBJ2-7; CDR3: CASSNGTEAYEQYF
V: TRBV6-5; J: TRBJ2-7; CDR3: CASSYRSEQYF
V: TRBV6-5; J: TRBJ1-1; CDR3: CASSYVQNTEAFF
V: TRBV6-5; J: TRBJ1-5; CDR3: CASSYGSNQPQHF
V: TRBV19; J: TRBJ1-3; CDR3: CASKTMHGSGNTIYF
V: TRBV19; J: TRBJ2-1; CDR3: CASSIPGLYNEQFF
V: TRBV5-1; J: TRBJ1-2; CDR3: CASSLDNYGYTF
V: TRBV5-6; J: TRBJ1-1; CDR3: CASSLASGTEAFF
V: TRBV9; J: TRBJ1-1; CDR3: CASSRTGQWAEAFF
V: TRBV2; J: TRBJ2-7; CDR3: CASSTKSGTGLYEQYF
V: TRBV15; J: TRBJ2-7; CDR3: CATSRGLGQGTEQYF
V: TRBV5-1; J: TRBJ1-3; CDR3: CASSPDGHPGNTIYF
V: TRBV7-2; J: TRBJ1-5; CDR3: CASSWDTNQPQHF
V: TRBV30; J: TRBJ1-6; CDR3: CAWRESVRGPYSPLHF
V: TRBV5-4; J: TRBJ2-1; CDR3: CASSLRTSGGKEQFF
V: TRBV7-8; J: TRBJ2-7; CDR3: CASSRTGTFLYEQYF
V: TRBV6-5; J: TRBJ1-1; CDR3: CASSFGGLMNTEAFF
V: TRBV11-1; J: TRBJ1-2; CDR3: CASSLNREDGYTF
V: TRBV4-1; J: TRBJ2-3; CDR3: CASTSGGASDTQYF
V: TRBV6-1; J: TRBJ2-7; CDR3: CASTLAGGHYEQYF
V: TRBV6-6; J: TRBJ2-7; CDR3: CASSYNMGQSYEQYF
V: TRBV10-3; J: TRBJ2-2; CDR3: CAISERQGNTGELFF
V: TRBV10-2; J: TRBJ2-2; CDR3: CASRSTSGGYTGELFF
V: TRBV2; J: TRBJ1-2; CDR3: CASKDFGQAVSNYGYTF
V: TRBV5-6; J: TRBJ1-2; CDR3: CASSRWARIFYGYTF
V: TRBV4-1; J: TRBJ2-2; CDR3: CASSQEGGTGELFF
V: TRBV28; J: TRBJ1-1; CDR3: CASSYLQGDTEAFF
V: TRBV5-1; J: TRBJ2-7; CDR3: CASSHRETYEQYF
V: TRBV5-6; J: TRBJ1-6; CDR3: CASSWGQLVQLGSPLHF
V: TRBV5-4; J: TRBJ2-7; CDR3: CASSGTSGGAYEQYF
V: TRBV27; J: TRBJ1-5; CDR3: CASSLKGSFVGAQHF
V: TRBV6-5; J: TRBJ1-2; CDR3: CASSYSSYGYTF
V: TRBV6-1; J: TRBJ1-1; CDR3: CASSVELNTEAFF
V: TRBV5-6; J: TRBJ2-2; CDR3: CASSRRSERNTGELFF
V: TRBV6-1; J: TRBJ1-2; CDR3: CASSRSNYGYTF
V: TRBV7-2; J: TRBJ2-1; CDR3: CATRTSGGYNEQFF
V: TRBV5-1; J: TRBJ2-7; CDR3: CASSLAGTEYEQYF